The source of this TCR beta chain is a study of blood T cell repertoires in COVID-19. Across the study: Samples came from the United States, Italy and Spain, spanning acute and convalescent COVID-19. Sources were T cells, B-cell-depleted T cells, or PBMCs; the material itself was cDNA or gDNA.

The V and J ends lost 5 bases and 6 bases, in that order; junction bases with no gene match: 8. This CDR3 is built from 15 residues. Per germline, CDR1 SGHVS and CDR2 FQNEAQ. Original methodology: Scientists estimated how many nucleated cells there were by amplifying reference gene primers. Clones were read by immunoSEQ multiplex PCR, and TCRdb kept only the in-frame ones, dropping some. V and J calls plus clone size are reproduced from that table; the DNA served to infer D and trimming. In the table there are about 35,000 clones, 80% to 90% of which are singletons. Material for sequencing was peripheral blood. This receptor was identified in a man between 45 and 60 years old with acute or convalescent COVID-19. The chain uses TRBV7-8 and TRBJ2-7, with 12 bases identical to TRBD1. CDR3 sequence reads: CASSLPGTGGGEQYF. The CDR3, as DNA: TGTGCCAGCAGCCTTCCCGGGACAGGGGGCGGCGAGCAGTACTTC.